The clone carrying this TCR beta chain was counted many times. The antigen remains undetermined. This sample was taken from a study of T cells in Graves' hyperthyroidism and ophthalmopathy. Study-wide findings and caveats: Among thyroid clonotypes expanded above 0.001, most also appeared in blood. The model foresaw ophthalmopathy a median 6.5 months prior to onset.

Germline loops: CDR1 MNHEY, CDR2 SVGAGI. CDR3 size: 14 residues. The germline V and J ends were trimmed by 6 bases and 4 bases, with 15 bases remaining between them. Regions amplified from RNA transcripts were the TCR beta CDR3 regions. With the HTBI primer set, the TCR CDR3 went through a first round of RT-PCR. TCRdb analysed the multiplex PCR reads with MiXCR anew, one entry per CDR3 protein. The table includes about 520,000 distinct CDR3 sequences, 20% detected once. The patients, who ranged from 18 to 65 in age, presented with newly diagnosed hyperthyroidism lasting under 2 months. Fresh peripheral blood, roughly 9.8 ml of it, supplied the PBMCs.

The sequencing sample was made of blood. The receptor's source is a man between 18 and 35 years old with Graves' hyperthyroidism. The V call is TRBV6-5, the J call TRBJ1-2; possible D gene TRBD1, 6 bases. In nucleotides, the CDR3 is TGTGCCAGCAGGGCAGGGGCCGCTACCTATGGCTACACCTTC. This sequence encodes CASRAGAATYGYTF.